This entry concerns a single T cell receptor beta chain. The clone's antigen remains unknown. Base-call qualities are not available, and no considerably larger clone is one nucleotide away. The data belong to a study of blood T cell repertoires in COVID-19 (dated by TCRdb to 2020 to 2022). Looking at the study overall: Collaborator samples came from the United States, Italy and Spain and covered acute and convalescent phases of COVID-19. The samples were drawn from two sources: the first 160 participants of the ongoing ImmuneRACE study, and some 1,300 subjects contributed by 6 global collaborators. The material from the prospective study consisted of cDNA or gDNA derived from T cells, B-cell-depleted T cells, or PBMCs. Deeply sampled blood TCRbeta repertoires from subjects exposed to, actively infected with, or recovered from COVID-19 were included in the dataset. The repertoires were made available in a free public database intended to serve as a resource for research on the immune response to SARS-CoV-2. Sample metadata almost always included a de-identified subject ID, COVID-19 status, age in years and sex. Where HLA class I and class II types were available, the types were taken from metadata supplied by the sample provider, not from assay-based typing. General study outcomes and caveats: The amount of clinical and demographic metadata varied by source and participant and was provided uncurated.

The immunoSEQ Assay, a bias-controlled multiplex PCR, was used to amplify TCRbeta CDR3 regions from genomic DNA. Per the authors' processing: Nucleated cell counts per sample were estimated from amplification of reference gene primers within the assay. Sequence reads were collapsed and filtered to measure the absolute abundance of every unique TCRbeta CDR3 rearrangement. For each sample, productive Simpson clonality was calculated as the square root of Simpson's diversity index across productive rearrangements. This immuneACCESS table, as held by TCRdb, lists in-frame sequences with V and J called but not all clones. Of the missing ones, under half trace to an unresolved V gene in checked studies; the others have no known cause. V and J calls and clone size follow that table, whereas D and trimming were derived from the DNA. This sample holds approximately 270,000 clones; around nine tenths were observed only once. 1.9% of the sample belongs to the ten largest clones.

Including the terminal cysteine and phenylalanine, the CDR3 comprises 16 residues. Here the CDR3 DNA is all that survives: 48 bases in frame from base 1. Ends trimmed: V by 7 bases, J by 10 bases; bases unmatched to a gene: 17. The germline V gene encodes CDR1 WSHSY and CDR2 SAAADI. Participants in the prospective study were enrolled through a virtual design, were aged about 18 to 90 years, and lived in 24 United States geographic areas. In the prospective study, participants were assigned to cohorts based on the clinical history participants reported in a screening survey and a study questionnaire. Recovered participants in ImmuneRACE Cohort 3 were defined as having two consecutive negative NP/OP PCR tests, clearance from a healthcare professional, or resolution of symptoms. In the prospective study, whole blood, serum and a nasopharyngeal or oropharyngeal swab were collected from each participant by mobile phlebotomists. Participants in the prospective study had the option to provide additional blood draws and questionnaires over an approximately 2-month period. Before DNA extraction, blood samples from the prospective study were shipped at room temperature or frozen.

Sequenced input: PBMCs or T cells enriched from blood (not recorded which). The chain uses TRBV10-2 and TRBJ2-1; 9 bases in between match TRBD2. The clonotype originates from a woman in her sixties who had recovered from COVID-19. The DNA is as follows: TGCGCCAGCAATACCCCCTCTCGCGGGGGGGCACAAGAGCAGTTCTTC. This sequence encodes CASNTPSRGGAQEQFF.